This T cell receptor (beta chain) was recovered during a study of T cells in localized non-small cell lung cancer. Findings of the study overall: Multi-region tumor sequencing was not done, so intratumor heterogeneity could not be excluded. Of the top 100 tumor clones, median roughly 60 were in adjacent lung, 25 to 35 among its top 100.

Trimming shortened V by 4 bases and J by 1 base, and 14 bases separated the two germline ends. This CDR3 is built from 15 residues. Per the germline V gene, CDR1 is SGHRS and CDR2 is YFSETQ. A note on this clone: Its antigen is as yet unknown.

Using immunoSEQ multiplex PCR, the repertoire was profiled, and TCRdb retains in-frame clones only, with some absent. The top ten clones hold approximately 20% of a sample with about 3,900 clones, roughly 33% of them seen once. The receptor comes from a male donor older than 55 with stage III lung adenocarcinoma. The specimen was lung tumor tissue, collected before any cancer treatment. The J gene is TRBJ1-1, the V gene TRBV5-1; D is unresolved. This CDR3 is CASSVRPPSNTEAFF. In DNA, the CDR3 is TGCGCCAGCAGCGTAAGACCCCCGTCGAACACTGAAGCTTTCTTT.